This section outlines one T cell receptor beta chain sequence together with its context. Authors' methods: Counts of nucleated cells, estimated from reference gene primer amplification, were obtained. Assay: immunoSEQ multiplex PCR; the TCRdb copy retains only in-frame clones and omits some. That table is the source of V, J and clone size, and D and trimming were worked out from the DNA. In the table there are about 200,000 clones, approximately 85% of which are singletons. This sample was taken from a study of blood T cell repertoires in COVID-19. Overall study: Both acute and convalescent COVID-19 samples were obtained from the United States, Italy and Spain.

The CDR3 runs 16 residues. The origin of this receptor is a woman older than 75 with acute or convalescent COVID-19. Input material: peripheral blood. The genes are TRBV21-1 and TRBJ2-7; the table's D call, TRBD2, has no DNA check behind it. TRBV21-1 has pseudogene status. The CDR3 region is CASSKVRVRSSYEQYF. The CDR3 nucleotides read TGTGCCAGCAGCAAAGTCCGGGTTAGGAGCTCCTACGAGCAGTACTTC.